The 4 T cell receptor beta chains reported below all come from one sample, sequenced in a study of T cell repertoires in cytomegalovirus infection. TCRdb fed the reads into MiXCR, producing one record per CDR3 protein. Here the sample spans more than 85,000 distinct CDR3 sequences, 23% being singletons. The sample consisted of CD8+ T cells from PBMCs. Every receptor here comes from a human donor in good health (CMV status not recorded). Some clones in this sample may be carry-over from other donors' samples.

This clonotype was observed at least ten times. The chain has TRBV7-6 and TRBJ2-2, with D possibly being TRBD2 (5 bases). The length of the CDR3 is 18 residues. The germline V gene encodes CDR1 SGHVS and CDR2 FNYEAQ. V was clipped by 4 bases and J by 1 base, with 19 bases between them. The DNA of the CDR3 is TGTGCCAGCAGCTCCGGATGGACTCTATCGCAGAACACCGGGGAGCTGTTTTTT. Translation gives CASSSGWTLSQNTGELFF.

This clonotype was counted ten times or more. The rearrangement uses TRBV6-1 and TRBJ1-1; D is undetermined. Germline V lookup: CDR1 MNHNS, CDR2 SASEGT. The CDR3 has 11 residues. V was clipped by 3 bases and J by 6 bases, with 5 bases between them. CDR3 region: CASSETPEAFF. Written as DNA, the CDR3 is TGTGCCAGCAGTGAGACCCCTGAAGCTTTCTTT.

This clonotype has only a few counts. The chain is built from TRBV7-9 and TRBJ1-5, with D unclear. Germline values: CDR1 SEHNR, CDR2 FQNEAQ (reference sequence). The V end was cut by 0 bases, the J end by 0 bases, with 6 bases between. CDR3 size: 15 residues. DNA of the CDR3: TGTGCCAGCAGCTTAGCACAGCATAGCAATCAGCCCCAGCATTTT. It codes for CASSLAQHSNQPQHF.

The chain has TRBV30 and TRBJ2-5, with D perhaps matching TRBD1 (5 bases). The CDR3 totals 13 residues. V was trimmed by 5 bases and J by 0 bases, leaving 10 bases between them. The germline V gene has CDR1 GTSNPN and CDR2 SVGIG (reference sequence). Here the CDR3 DNA reads TGTGCCTGGGGGGCTGCGTACCAAGAGACCCAGTACTTC. Translated, it gives CAWGAAYQETQYF.